This entry is about one TCR beta chain. The target antigen is unknown. The germline gene is not matched at one end of the junction; a read error may be the cause. The sample belongs to a study of T cells in Graves' hyperthyroidism and ophthalmopathy. CDR3 length equals 13 residues. Germline loops: CDR1 SGHVS, CDR2 FNYEAQ. Regions amplified from RNA transcripts were the TCR beta CDR3 regions. The TCR CDR3 was amplified in a first-round RT-PCR using the HTBI primer set. TCRdb itself ran the multiplex PCR reads through MiXCR, one entry per CDR3 protein. The profile shows hundreds of thousands of distinct CDR3 sequences, 20% of them singletons. Patients with ophthalmopathy all had a Clinical Activity Score of at least 3, a NOSPECS grade of at least 4 and duration under 3 months. Patients with uncontrolled infections, other autoimmune diseases, pregnancy or lactation were excluded. The PBMCs studied were ones that came from around 10 ml fresh peripheral blood.

Notes on the study in general: The blood repertoire included most of the expanded thyroid clonotypes above 0.001.

This sequence originates from a middle-aged man with Graves' ophthalmopathy. The chain recombines TRBV7-6 with TRBJ1-1; D unclear. The sequenced sample was blood. The CDR3 nucleotides read TGTGCCGGCAGCCCACATCCGGGCCCAGACGCTTTCTTT. Translating it yields CAGSPHPGPDAFF.